A single sample gave rise to the 16 T cell receptor beta chains below, sequenced in a study of T cells after yellow fever vaccination. TCRdb used MiXCR to reprocess the 5' RACE reads, holding one entry per CDR3 protein. The data contain around 610,000 distinct CDR3 sequences, roughly 13% of them singletons. The starting material was PBMCs, obtained on the day of the yellow fever booster vaccination. The origin of the receptors is a young man who received the YFV17D yellow fever vaccine.

This clonotype was counted at least ten times. CDR3: CSARDPSKNSYEQYF. DNA of the CDR3: TGCAGTGCTAGAGATCCTTCGAAGAACTCCTACGAGCAGTACTTC. This chain links TRBV20-1 with TRBJ2-7; D gene ambiguous. CDR1 and CDR2 (germline): DFQATT, SNEGSKA (reference sequence). The CDR3 loop spans 15 amino acids. Trimming pared 0 bases from V and 0 bases from J, leaving 12 bases between.

Notes on this clonotype: This clone may be a read error of a much larger clone one base away. V and J are TRBV7-2 and TRBJ1-1; D unclear. CDR3 size: 11 residues. Trimming pared 6 bases from V and 3 bases from J, leaving 5 bases between. The germline V gene encodes CDR1 SGHTA and CDR2 FQGNSA. The CDR3 loop reads CASRGYTEAFF. The CDR3 DNA follows: TGTGCCAGCAGGGGGTACACTGAAGCTTTCTTT.

This clonotype was picked up one time. This rearrangement joins TRBV4-3 to TRBJ2-3; TRBD2 matches at 9 bases. Unmatched junction bases numbered 8, after V lost 2 bases and J lost 2 bases. The germline V gene has CDR1 LGHNA and CDR2 YSLEER. This CDR3 is built from 17 residues. Here the CDR3 reads CASSQTRLAVFTDTQYF. The CDR3 nucleotides read TGCGCCAGCAGCCAAACGAGACTAGCGGTCTTCACAGATACGCAGTATTTT.

A few counts support this clonotype. The rearrangement joins TRBV5-1 to TRBJ2-5, with 10 nucleotides matching TRBD1. The V gene end was trimmed by 0 bases and the J gene end by 2 bases; junction bases not matched to a gene: 4. The V gene's germline CDR1 is SGHRS and CDR2 YFSETQ. This CDR3 has 16 amino acids. The CDR3 region is CASSLAGQGDQETQYF. CDR3 DNA sequence: TGCGCCAGCAGCTTGGCCGGACAGGGGGATCAAGAGACCCAGTACTTC.

This clonotype was picked up a small number of times. The CDR3 sequence is CASRDPGGPQTDTQYF. For the CDR3, the DNA is TGTGCCAGCAGGGACCCCGGGGGGCCGCAGACAGATACGCAGTATTTT. The chain has TRBV6-1 and TRBJ2-3, with D possibly TRBD2 on 7 matching bases. V lost 6 bases to trimming and J lost 3 bases, with 19 bases between them. This CDR3 region has 16 residues. CDR1 is MNHNS and CDR2 is SASEGT in the germline V gene.

The J gene is TRBJ2-7, the V gene TRBV6-2 or TRBV6-3, with D unresolved. The CDR3 totals 16 residues. V was shortened by 2 bases and J by 1 base, with 15 bases between the two germline ends. Germline CDR1 is MNHEY and CDR2 is SVGEGT. CDR3 bases: TGTGCCAGCAGTTACGCGGACCATAGTAATTCCTACGAGCAGTACTTC. Amino acid sequence: CASSYADHSNSYEQYF.

This clonotype has a handful of counts. The chain is built from TRBV19 and TRBJ1-5; no clear D gene. The CDR3 totals 13 residues. Per the germline V gene, CDR1 is LNHDA and CDR2 is SQIVND (reference sequence). The V end lost 6 bases, the J end lost 0 bases, and 6 bases lay between the germline ends. CDR3 coding DNA: TGTGCCAGTAGGTGGGTTAGCAATCAGCCCCAGCATTTT. As protein: CASRWVSNQPQHF.

This clonotype was seen more than once but under ten times. The chain carries TRBV30 and TRBJ2-5; D is uncertain. Germline V gene data show CDR1 as GTSNPN and CDR2 as SVGIG (reference sequence). V was clipped by 1 base and J by 5 bases, with 11 bases between them. This CDR3 spans 13 amino acids. The CDR3 DNA reads as TGTGCCTGGAGTGGAGTTGGGCACGAGACCCAGTACTTC. The encoded protein is CAWSGVGHETQYF. Together with reference TRBV30 and TRBJ2-5, the CDR3 gives the full variable domain: SQTIHQWPATLVQPVGSPLSLECTVEGTSNPNLYWYRQAAGRGLQLLFYSVGIGQISSEVPQNLSASRPQDRQFILSSKKLLLSDSGFYLCAWSGVGHETQYFGPGTRLLVL.

This clonotype has only a few counts. The CDR3 DNA sequence: TGTGCCAGCTCACCACGGATTCGGGGGGAAGAGACCCAGTACTTC. Encoded protein: CASSPRIRGEETQYF. The chain uses TRBV18 and TRBJ2-5; 7 bases are a match to TRBD2. Unmatched junction bases numbered 5, after V lost 1 base and J lost 3 bases. The germline CDR1 and CDR2 sequences are KGHSH and LQKENI. The CDR3 contains 15 residues.

The rearrangement uses TRBV12-3 or TRBV12-4 and TRBJ2-1; 9 bases line up with TRBD1. V lost 10 bases, J lost 5 bases, and 9 bases stayed unmatched. The CDR3 runs 14 residues. For the CDR3, the DNA is TGTGCCACCCTGGATCGGACAGGGGACAATGAGCAGTTCTTC. Translated, it gives CATLDRTGDNEQFF.

This clonotype has ten or more counts. This chain uses TRBV20-1 with TRBJ2-1; no firm D call. CDR1 and CDR2 (germline): DFQATT, SNEGSKA (reference sequence). The ends were cut back, 2 bases at V and 6 bases at J, with 17 bases in the middle. The CDR3 extends over 15 amino acids. CDR3 in amino acids: CSARFYDRSGNEQFF. The CDR3 DNA reads as TGCAGTGCTAGATTTTACGATAGGAGTGGCAATGAGCAGTTCTTC.

This clonotype was counted only a few times. The chain links TRBV4-3 to TRBJ1-3; D not certain. The CDR3 spans 16 residues. Germline V CDR1 and CDR2: LGHNA, YSLEER. V was cut by 3 bases and J by 0 bases, with 12 bases left in between. CDR3 loop: CASSHHPEDSGNTIYF. CDR3 DNA: TGCGCCAGCAGCCACCACCCCGAAGACTCTGGAAACACCATATATTTT.

The chain joins TRBV27 to TRBJ2-3; 8 bases line up with TRBD2. In germline, CDR1 is MNHEY, CDR2 SMNVEV (reference sequence). CDR3 size: 13 residues. Trimming took 6 bases from V and 5 from J; bases not matched to a gene: 4. CDR3 sequence (DNA): TGTGCCAGCAGCCGGGAGGGGGGAGATACGCAGTATTTT. Protein product: CASSREGGDTQYF.

This clonotype was detected a few times. The chain is built from TRBV12-3 or TRBV12-4 and TRBJ2-7; D not certain. This CDR3 is 12 amino acids long. Deletions cut 5 bases from V and 0 bases from J, with 5 bases between. The CDR3 DNA follows: TGTGCCAGCAGTGTCCACTCCTACGAGCAGTACTTC. Translated, it gives CASSVHSYEQYF.

In this sample, this clonotype turned up a few times. The V gene is TRBV29-1, the J gene TRBJ2-5, with a possible D match to TRBD1 (6 bases). V was trimmed by 7 bases and J by 2 bases, leaving 20 bases between them. The CDR3 loop spans 15 amino acids. Germline lookup yields CDR1 SQVTM and CDR2 ANQGSEA. As DNA, the CDR3 is TGCAGCGGGGTCCCTCTTGGGGGCTCGCAAGAGACCCAGTACTTC. This encodes CSGVPLGGSQETQYF.

The gene calls are TRBV7-2 and TRBJ2-7, with 8 bases aligning to TRBD2. Germline lookup yields CDR1 SGHTA and CDR2 FQGNSA. CDR3 length equals 13 residues. V shed 1 base, J shed 6 bases, and the junction held 2 bases outside the gene matches. The CDR3: CASSLDGRVEQYF. CDR3 sequence (DNA): TGTGCCAGCAGCTTAGACGGGAGGGTCGAGCAGTACTTC.